The subject of this entry is one T cell receptor beta chain. The repertoire was sequenced with immunoSEQ multiplex PCR; TCRdb's copy has only in-frame clones and lacks some. Here the sample spans around 170,000 clones, about 81% being singletons. This specimen comes from a study of blood T cell repertoires in COVID-19. Turning to the study itself: Researchers got acute and convalescent COVID-19 samples from the United States, Italy and Spain.

With 8 bases removed from V and 1 base from J, the gap between germline ends came to 8 bases. Germline V lookup: CDR1 MNHEY, CDR2 SVGAGI. This CDR3 has 12 amino acids. The TCR sequence derives from a woman aged 80 or over with COVID-19, enrolled during active disease. Sequenced: peripheral blood. The rearrangement joins TRBV6-5 to TRBJ1-1, with D unclear. The CDR3 coding sequence is TGTGCCAGCTTCGGCGGGAACACTGAAGCTTTCTTT. Protein sequence: CASFGGNTEAFF.